This record concerns one T cell receptor beta chain sequence. No cognate antigen has been identified for it. There are no base qualities to consult, and no much larger clone falls within one base. The germline V gene provides CDR1 SGHDT and CDR2 YYEEEE. The CDR3 runs 15 residues from the cysteine to the phenylalanine. Only CDR3 DNA remains: 45 bases, in frame from the first base. Compared with germline, V lacks 0 bases and J lacks 0 bases; bases without a gene match: 2. The sample belongs to a study of blood T cell repertoires in COVID-19 (dated by TCRdb to about 2020). Background for the entire study: Samples from collaborators originated in the United States, Italy and Spain and spanned both the acute and convalescent phases of COVID-19. Samples were obtained from the ongoing ImmuneRACE study (first 160 participants) and from 1,254 subjects provided by 6 global collaborators. The material from the prospective study consisted of cDNA or gDNA derived from T cells, B-cell-depleted T cells, or PBMCs. Where HLA class I and class II types were available, the types were taken from metadata supplied by the sample provider, not from assay-based typing. Sample metadata almost always included a de-identified subject ID, COVID-19 status, age in years and sex. The dataset comprised deeply sampled blood TCRbeta repertoires from subjects exposed to, actively infected with, or recovered from COVID-19. The repertoires were made available in a free public database intended to serve as a resource for research on the immune response to SARS-CoV-2.

One collaborating source in Seattle enrolled patients during active infection and followed them longitudinally through the course of disease. Each collaborating institution followed its own protocols to collect whole blood in K2EDTA tubes. For TCRbeta analysis, collaborator samples were shipped as frozen whole blood, as isolated PBMCs, or as DNA extracted from either sample type. TCRbeta CDR3 regions were amplified from genomic DNA by means of the immunoSEQ Assay, a bias-controlled multiplex PCR. Regarding the original processing steps: Nucleated cell counts per sample were estimated from amplification of reference gene primers within the assay. To quantify the absolute abundance of each unique TCRbeta CDR3 rearrangement, sequence reads were collapsed and filtered. For each sample, productive Simpson clonality was calculated by taking the square root of Simpson's diversity index across productive rearrangements. TCRdb limited this immuneACCESS table to in-frame rearrangements with V and J called. A share of clones is missing; checked studies link under half to unresolved V genes, and the rest is unexplained. The V and J calls and clone size are taken from that table; D and trimming were inferred from the DNA. This sample comprises about 210,000 clones, 82% of them detected only once. The ten most abundant clones make up about 8% of the sample.

General study outcomes and caveats: Clinical and demographic metadata were provided uncurated, with the amount varying by source and participant.

The origin of this receptor is a woman aged 60-70 years with COVID-19, enrolled during active disease. The receptor chain draws on TRBV5-6 and TRBJ1-1; 7 middle bases align to TRBD1. Sequencing was done on a sample of peripheral blood. The bases are TGTGCCAGCAGCTTGGACAGGGGAATGAACACTGAAGCTTTCTTT. It specifies CASSLDRGMNTEAFF.